This paragraph covers one T cell receptor beta chain sequence. Its matching antigen is unknown. Assay: immunoSEQ multiplex PCR; the TCRdb copy retains only in-frame clones and omits some. The table lists about 97,000 clones, approximately 90% of them singletons, with approximately 7% in the top ten. In germline, CDR1 is MDHEN, CDR2 SYDVKM. After removal of 10 bases from V and 6 bases from J, the junction contained 11 bases not matched to a gene. This CDR3 region has 14 residues. These data are taken from a study of T cell responses to AZD1222 COVID-19 vaccine. Across the whole study: Pooling was applied to second doses at about 4 or about 12 weeks.

General study points: Among those given AZD1222, only five or six were seropositive at baseline.

The chain has TRBV28 and TRBJ1-4, with TRBD1 matching 7 bases. The sequences come from peripheral blood, collected on day 0 of AZD1222 vaccination. This clonotype was sampled from an adult in good health. The CDR3 sequence: CATCVGGAHEKLFF. In DNA, the CDR3 is TGTGCCACCTGTGTAGGGGGCGCGCATGAAAAACTGTTTTTT.